Each of the 14 T cell receptor beta chains below was sequenced from the same sample in a study of blood T cell repertoires in COVID-19. TCRdb's copy holds only in-frame clones and misses some; the assay was immunoSEQ multiplex PCR. The data show fewer than 250,000 clones, with more than 75% seen just once and 7.8% held by the top ten. Input material: peripheral blood. The source of these receptors is a woman in her fifties or sixties with COVID-19, enrolled during active disease.

The rearrangement uses TRBV5-8 and TRBJ1-5, with a tentative D call TRBD1 (5 bases). This CDR3 spans 13 amino acids. V was trimmed by 9 bases and J by 8 bases, leaving 18 bases between them. The germline V gene has CDR1 SGHTS and CDR2 YDEGEE. The CDR3 nucleotides are TGTGCCACCGGGACGGGAGGGTTGAAGCCCCAGCATTTT. Amino acid sequence: CATGTGGLKPQHF. Complete variable domain (other parts from reference TRBV5-8 and TRBJ1-5): EAGVTQSPTHLIKTRGQQATLRCSPISGHTSVYWYQQALGLGLQFLLWYDEGEERNRGNFPPRFSGRQFPNYSSELNVNALELEDSALYLCATGTGGLKPQHFGDGTRLSIL.

The chain has TRBV5-6 and TRBJ1-2; tentatively, D is TRBD1 (6 bases). The CDR3 runs to 14 residues. The ends were cut back, 3 bases at V and 6 bases at J, with 15 bases in the middle. Germline V gene sequence: CDR1 SGHDT, CDR2 YYEEEE. DNA of the CDR3: TGTGCCAGCAGCTCAGGGGTAGGACGGGATGGCTACACCTTC. Encoded protein: CASSSGVGRDGYTF.

There are a few counts of this clone. The chain employs TRBV5-5 and TRBJ2-5, with 8 bases fitting TRBD1. The CDR3 covers 16 residues. The germline gives CDR1 SGHKS, CDR2 YYEKEE (reference sequence). J was trimmed by 3 bases and V by 4 bases; bases with no gene match: 11. DNA for the CDR3: TGTGCCAGCAGCGCCTCACCGGGACAGGCGGAAGAGACCCAGTACTTC. It yields the protein CASSASPGQAEETQYF.

There are a few counts of this clone. The V call is TRBV7-2, the J call TRBJ2-7, with TRBD2 identical over 8 bases. CDR3 size: 15 residues. Germline V CDR1 and CDR2: SGHTA, FQGNSA. With 1 base clipped from V and 2 bases from J, the junction kept 4 bases outside the gene matches. CDR3 loop: CASSLEGREAYEQYF. Written as DNA, the CDR3 is TGTGCCAGCAGCTTAGAGGGGCGGGAGGCCTACGAGCAGTACTTC.

This clone was seen a few times. The V call is TRBV6-1, the J call TRBJ2-2, with a possible D match to TRBD2 (6 bases). Trimming removed 1 base from V and 5 bases from J, with 8 bases in between. The CDR3 has 14 residues. Germline V lookup: CDR1 MNHNS, CDR2 SASEGT. CDR3 residues: CASSEGGVTGELFF. CDR3 bases: TGTGCCAGCAGTGAAGGGGGGGTTACCGGGGAGCTGTTTTTT.

The rearrangement uses TRBV20-1 and TRBJ1-1; D is undetermined. The CDR3 loop spans 13 amino acids. Trimming left V 3 bases short and J 1 base short, with 9 bases between. Germline assignment: CDR1 DFQATT and CDR2 SNEGSKA (reference sequence). Written as DNA, the CDR3 is TGCAGTGCTAGTGGACGGGAGAACACTGAAGCTTTCTTT. It codes for CSASGRENTEAFF.

The chain is built from TRBV7-8 and TRBJ2-5, with 7 positions matching TRBD2. The CDR3 is 16 residues long. The V segment lost 3 bases and the J segment 4 bases; nucleotides outside the gene matches: 11. Germline V CDR1 and CDR2: SGHVS, FQNEAQ. Written as DNA, the CDR3 is TGTGCCAGCAGCTTTGATAGCGGGCTCAATGGAGAGACCCAGTACTTC. Encoded protein: CASSFDSGLNGETQYF.

V and J are TRBV19 and TRBJ1-2; tentative D call: TRBD1 (6 bases). V lost 6 bases, J lost 8 bases, and 19 bases lay in between. Per germline, CDR1 LNHDA and CDR2 SQIVND (reference sequence). This CDR3 spans 14 amino acids. This chain's CDR3 is CASSPGGGQKGYTF. The CDR3 bases are TGTGCCAGTAGCCCGGGAGGTGGACAGAAGGGCTACACCTTC. The entire variable domain, with the rest obtained from reference TRBV19 and TRBJ1-2, is as follows: DGGITQSPKYLFRKEGQNVTLSCEQNLNHDAMYWYRQDPGQGLRLIYYSQIVNDFQKGDIAEGYSVSREKKESFPLTVTSAQKNPTAFYLCASSPGGGQKGYTFGSGTRLTVV.

V and J are TRBV27 and TRBJ2-7; TRBD1 aligns across 9 bases. V shed 2 bases and J 6 bases; nucleotides not matched to a gene: 8. CDR3 length: 15 residues. In germline, CDR1 is MNHEY, CDR2 SMNVEV (reference sequence). The CDR3 sequence: CASSLTQDRGAEQYF. CDR3 bases: TGTGCCAGCAGTTTAACTCAGGACAGGGGTGCCGAGCAGTACTTC.

V and J are TRBV7-8 and TRBJ1-2; no clear D. The V and J ends lost 1 base and 5 bases respectively, with 14 bases between them. Germline CDR1 is SGHVS and CDR2 is FQNEAQ. The CDR3 consists of 15 residues. Written as DNA, the CDR3 is TGTGCCAGCAGCTTAGGTACAGCCTGGAGGTATGGCTACACCTTC. Protein: CASSLGTAWRYGYTF.

The chain carries TRBV28 and TRBJ1-5, with 7 nucleotides matching TRBD1. The V and J ends lost 1 base and 1 base, in that order; junction bases with no gene match: 13. Germline CDR1 and CDR2: MDHEN and SYDVKM. The CDR3 sequence is 19 residues long. The DNA of the CDR3 is TGTGCCAGCAGTTTATTAGGCTTTTCAGGGGGGTTAAGCAATCAGCCCCAGCATTTT. Translation: CASSLLGFSGGLSNQPQHF.

This clone has just one count. The chain recombines TRBV3-1 (or the pseudogene TRBV3-2) with TRBJ2-5; 14 bases agree with TRBD2. With 4 bases clipped from V and 4 bases from J, the junction kept 5 bases outside the gene matches. The germline CDR1 and CDR2 sequences are LGHDT and YNNKEL (reference sequence). CDR3 length equals 16 residues. The CDR3 region has the DNA TGTGCCAGCAGCCTAGGACTAGCGGGAGGAGGAGAGACCCAGTACTTC. Amino acids: CASSLGLAGGGETQYF.

This rearrangement joins TRBV19 to TRBJ2-7, with 9 bases matching TRBD1. Germline CDR1 LNHDA, CDR2 SQIVND (reference sequence). The CDR3 consists of 15 residues. Trimming took 6 bases from V and 5 from J; bases not matched to a gene: 11. CDR3 in amino acids: CASSPGQGLLDEQYF. The CDR3 nucleotides read TGTGCCAGTAGCCCGGGACAGGGTTTACTCGACGAGCAGTACTTC.

The chain uses TRBV29-1 and TRBJ1-1, with 8 positions matching TRBD1. V lost 7 bases, J lost 0 bases, and 7 bases stayed unmatched. Germline V gives CDR1 SQVTM, CDR2 ANQGSEA. CDR3 size: 14 residues. The CDR3 protein is CSAGYRGLNTEAFF. The CDR3 DNA follows: TGCAGCGCCGGTTACAGGGGGTTGAACACTGAAGCTTTCTTT.